A single sample gave rise to the 6 T cell receptor beta chains below, sequenced in a study of vaccination and CD4 T cells after COVID-19. Specified treatment: roughly ten-day PBMC culture with coronavirus spike peptide pools or control peptides (ViraFEST assay). These TCRs are of unknown antigen specificity. Sequenced with the Oncomine TCR Beta short-read assay was DNA taken from cultured CD4+ T cells. TCRdb independently ran MiXCR on the PCR reads; one entry per CDR3 protein. Here the sample spans just under 20,000 distinct CDR3 sequences, roughly 47% being singletons. The source was CD4+ T cells from blood, cultured in vitro, collected before SARS-CoV-2 vaccination. The source of these receptors is a human donor who had recovered from COVID-19.

There are a few counts of this clonotype. The chain combines TRBV6-2 or TRBV6-3 with TRBJ1-2; D not resolved. The CDR3 is 12 residues long. Trimming cost V 5 bases and J 3 bases, with 7 bases left between them. CDR1 and CDR2 from the germline V gene are MNHEY and SVGEGT. CDR3 nucleotide sequence: TGTGCCAGCAGTCCAGGACACTATGGCTACACCTTC. The encoded protein is CASSPGHYGYTF.

This clonotype was counted between two and nine times. The chain carries TRBV27 and TRBJ1-6; TRBD1 matches at 8 bases. J gave up 6 bases and V 5 bases, and 6 bases lay outside the gene matches. The CDR3 sequence is 15 residues long. Germline assignment: CDR1 MNHEY and CDR2 SMNVEV (reference sequence). The CDR3 protein is CASSRTGIGNSPLHF. CDR3 DNA sequence: TGTGCCAGCAGTAGGACAGGGATTGGTAATTCACCCCTCCACTTT.

The V call is TRBV5-4, the J call TRBJ2-3, with D possibly being TRBD2 (5 bases). This CDR3 is built from 13 residues. V gave up 2 bases and J gave up 2 bases, with 6 bases separating them. Germline CDR1 and CDR2: SGHNT and YYREEE (reference sequence). The CDR3 DNA reads TGTGCCAGCAGCTTTAGCGCCACAGATACGCAGTATTTT. Its translation: CASSFSATDTQYF.

The rearrangement uses TRBV4-1 and TRBJ1-6; 8 positions match TRBD1. V was pared by 3 bases and J by 0 bases, with 7 bases of the junction left unmatched. Germline CDR1 MGHRA, CDR2 YSYEKL. CDR3 length: 18 amino acids. The CDR3 nucleotides are TGCGCCAGCAGCCAGGACAGGGCTAGGAGCTCCTATAATTCACCCCTCCACTTT. As protein: CASSQDRARSSYNSPLHF.

V and J are TRBV20-1 and TRBJ1-1, with 10 bases lining up with TRBD1. The germline gives CDR1 DFQATT, CDR2 SNEGSKA (reference sequence). The length of the CDR3 is 16 residues. Trimming at V came to 0 bases and at J to 4 bases, leaving 8 bases not matched to a gene. CDR3 in amino acids: CSARDPLRTGGTEAFF. The CDR3 nucleotides are TGCAGTGCTAGAGACCCCCTGAGGACAGGGGGCACTGAAGCTTTCTTT.

The chain uses TRBV6-5 and TRBJ2-7; 10 nucleotides agree with TRBD1. The CDR3 extends over 15 amino acids. The ends lost 2 bases at V and 6 bases at J; junction bases unmatched: 7. Germline V gives CDR1 MNHEY, CDR2 SVGAGI. In nucleotides, the CDR3 is TGTGCCAGCAGTTACGAAGGACAGGGGGTCCTCGAGCAGTACTTC. Its protein product is CASSYEGQGVLEQYF.